These 15 T cell receptor beta chains were sequenced from one sample in a study of immune reconstitution after stem cell transplant in scleroderma. TCRdb ran MiXCR on the RT-PCR reads and lists one entry per CDR3 protein. The data contain about 3,700 distinct CDR3 sequences, about 5.7% of them seen just once; the ten biggest clones take up 15%. This material was collected before or after autologous hematopoietic stem cell transplantation (not recorded which). Receptor source: a female donor with systemic sclerosis.

In this sample, this clonotype is medium-sized. At one boundary the junction diverges from the germline segment, which might be a read error. The rearrangement joins TRBV7-7 to TRBJ2-2, with D maybe TRBD2 (6 bases). Looked up from germline, CDR1 is SSHAT and CDR2 is FNYEAQ (reference sequence). There are 15 residues in the CDR3. The CDR3 coding sequence is TGTGCTAGCAGCTGGAGGCGGGGGAACACCGGGGAGCTGTTTTTT. This encodes CASSWRRGNTGELFF.

With regard to this clonotype: A much larger clone sits a single nucleotide away, making a read error possible. V gene TRBV20-1 combines with J gene TRBJ1-4; 8 positions match TRBD1. Germline V lookup: CDR1 DFQATT, CDR2 SNEGSKA (reference sequence). CDR3 length: 14 residues. CDR3 DNA: TGCAGTGCTAGAGAACAGGGGGTCGTTGAAAAACTGCTTTTT. Its translation is CSAREQGVVEKLLF.

In its sample, this clonotype is medium-sized. This sequence joins TRBV16 and TRBJ1-5; D not certain. CDR1 KGHSY and CDR2 FQNENV come from the germline V gene. The V and J ends lost 4 bases and 3 bases respectively, with 10 bases between them. The CDR3 covers 14 residues. CDR3 region: CASSPEGFNQPQHF. CDR3 bases: TGTGCCAGCAGCCCTGAGGGTTTCAATCAGCCCCAGCATTTT.

This clonotype has at least ten counts. The CDR3 sequence: CASSLDPASGNTIYF. CDR3 DNA sequence: TGCGCCAGCAGCTTGGATCCAGCCTCTGGAAACACCATATATTTT. This chain uses TRBV5-1 with TRBJ1-3; D is uncertain. CDR3 length equals 15 residues. Germline CDR1 and CDR2: SGHRS and YFSETQ. Deletions cut 0 bases from V and 0 bases from J, with 7 bases between.

At least ten counts were recorded for this clonotype. V is TRBV28 and J is TRBJ1-6; a possible D gene is TRBD1 (6 bases). V shed 3 bases and J shed 5 bases, with 11 bases lying between them. Germline V gene data show CDR1 as MDHEN and CDR2 as SYDVKM. This CDR3 contains 15 residues. The CDR3 loop is CASSFVGANNSPLHF. The CDR3 coding sequence is TGTGCCAGCAGTTTTGTGGGGGCTAATAATTCACCCCTCCACTTT.

Relative to its sample, this clonotype is medium-sized. The gene calls are TRBV15 and TRBJ2-7, with 8 bases aligning to TRBD1. Germline V gene data show CDR1 as LNHNV and CDR2 as YYDKDF (reference sequence). V gave up 0 bases and J gave up 4 bases; unmatched junction bases: 8. CDR3 length: 16 amino acids. The CDR3 here is CATSRDVAGGGYEQYF. DNA of the CDR3: TGTGCCACCAGCAGAGATGTGGCAGGGGGCGGATACGAGCAGTACTTC. The whole variable domain, filled in from reference TRBV15 and TRBJ2-7, reads DAMVIQNPRYQVTQFGKPVTLSCSQTLNHNVMYWYQQKSSQAPKLLFHYYDKDFNNEADTPDNFQSRRPNTSFCFLDIRSPGLGDTAMYLCATSRDVAGGGYEQYFGPGTRLTVT.

By share, this clonotype ranks as medium-sized. The rearrangement links TRBV7-2 to TRBJ2-1; 13 positions match TRBD2. V gave up 5 bases and J gave up 6 bases; unmatched junction bases: 4. The germline gives CDR1 SGHTA, CDR2 FQGNSA. This CDR3 has 15 residues. The DNA of the CDR3 is TGTGCCAGCAGCCGAAGGACTAGCGGGAGCAATGAGCAGTTCTTC. The encoded protein is CASSRRTSGSNEQFF. Filled out from reference TRBV7-2 and TRBJ2-1, the complete variable domain reads GAGVSQSPSNKVTEKGKDVELRCDPISGHTALYWYRQSLGQGLEFLIYFQGNSAPDKSGLPSDRFSAERTGGSVSTLTIQRTQQEDSAVYLCASSRRTSGSNEQFFGPGTRLTVL.

This clonotype was detected ten times or more. The chain uses TRBV5-1 and TRBJ2-6; a possible D gene is TRBD1 (6 bases). This CDR3 is built from 18 residues. Trimming shortened V by 2 bases and J by 0 bases, and 15 bases separated the two germline ends. Germline V gives CDR1 SGHRS, CDR2 YFSETQ. The CDR3: CASSFPLRGSSGANVLTF. CDR3 bases: TGCGCCAGCAGCTTCCCACTCAGGGGCAGCTCTGGGGCCAACGTCCTGACTTTC.

By proportion, this clonotype is medium-sized (0.01 to 0.1%). The J gene is TRBJ1-6, the V gene TRBV6-2 or TRBV6-3; TRBD1 agrees at 7 bases. V lost 6 bases, J lost 0 bases, and 8 bases stayed unmatched. This CDR3 region has 17 residues. From germline, CDR1 is MNHEY and CDR2 SVGEGT. The CDR3 DNA reads TGTGCCAGCAGCCTTACAGGGGCCAGCTCCTATAATTCACCCCTCCACTTT. This gives the protein CASSLTGASSYNSPLHF.

This clonotype was counted many times. V usage is TRBV12-3 or TRBV12-4 and J usage is TRBJ1-6; D uncertain. The CDR3 spans 13 residues. V lost 5 bases to trimming and J lost 8 bases, with 10 bases between them. The CDR3 coding sequence is TGTGCCAGCAGTCCCCAAGTTGATTCACCCCTCCACTTT. As protein: CASSPQVDSPLHF.

The chain couples TRBV20-1 to TRBJ2-7; D is ambiguous. V dropped 0 bases and J dropped 5 bases, with 17 bases sitting between them. The CDR3 spans 15 residues. From germline, CDR1 is DFQATT and CDR2 SNEGSKA (reference sequence). As DNA, the CDR3 is TGCAGTGCTAGAGATTCGAATCCCTTGCGTGACGAGCAGTACTTC. This gives the protein CSARDSNPLRDEQYF.

Relative to its sample, this clonotype is medium-sized (0.01 to 0.1%). This chain connects TRBV7-2 to TRBJ2-7, with D possibly TRBD1 on 5 matching bases. Trimming left V 1 base short and J 4 bases short, with 8 bases between. This CDR3 has 13 amino acids. Looked up from germline, CDR1 is SGHTA and CDR2 is FQGNSA. CDR3 loop: CASSLGTWYEQYF. The DNA for the CDR3 is TGTGCCAGCAGCTTAGGGACATGGTACGAGCAGTACTTC. The full variable domain, rest sourced from reference TRBV7-2 and TRBJ2-7, is GAGVSQSPSNKVTEKGKDVELRCDPISGHTALYWYRQSLGQGLEFLIYFQGNSAPDKSGLPSDRFSAERTGGSVSTLTIQRTQQEDSAVYLCASSLGTWYEQYFGPGTRLTVT.

This clonotype is labeled as medium-sized. The chain recombines TRBV29-1 with TRBJ2-7; 8 bases map to TRBD2. The germline V gene has CDR1 SQVTM and CDR2 ANQGSEA. After removal of 7 bases from V and 2 bases from J, the junction contained 7 bases not matched to a gene. The CDR3 covers 13 residues. The CDR3 loop is CSALSGAAYEQYF. The CDR3 DNA reads TGCAGCGCCCTTAGCGGGGCAGCCTACGAGCAGTACTTC.

By sample share, this clonotype is large. V gene TRBV7-2 combines with J gene TRBJ1-1; 10 positions match TRBD1. V lost 6 bases, J lost 0 bases, and 7 bases stayed unmatched. Germline CDR1 reads SGHTA; CDR2 reads FQGNSA. The CDR3 covers 16 residues. The CDR3 bases are TGTGCCAGCAGGCCGGGACAGGGGAAGATGAACACTGAAGCTTTCTTT. It is translated as CASRPGQGKMNTEAFF.

This clonotype is medium-sized (0.01 to 0.1%). The V call is TRBV20-1, the J call TRBJ1-5; the match to TRBD1 covers 7 bases. Germline-derived CDR1 and CDR2 are DFQATT and SNEGSKA (reference sequence). The J segment lost 3 bases and the V segment lost 4 bases, leaving 3 bases of the junction unmatched. The CDR3 has 13 amino acids. CDR3 protein: CSATGQDNQPQHF. Written as DNA, the CDR3 is TGCAGTGCTACTGGACAGGACAATCAGCCCCAGCATTTT.